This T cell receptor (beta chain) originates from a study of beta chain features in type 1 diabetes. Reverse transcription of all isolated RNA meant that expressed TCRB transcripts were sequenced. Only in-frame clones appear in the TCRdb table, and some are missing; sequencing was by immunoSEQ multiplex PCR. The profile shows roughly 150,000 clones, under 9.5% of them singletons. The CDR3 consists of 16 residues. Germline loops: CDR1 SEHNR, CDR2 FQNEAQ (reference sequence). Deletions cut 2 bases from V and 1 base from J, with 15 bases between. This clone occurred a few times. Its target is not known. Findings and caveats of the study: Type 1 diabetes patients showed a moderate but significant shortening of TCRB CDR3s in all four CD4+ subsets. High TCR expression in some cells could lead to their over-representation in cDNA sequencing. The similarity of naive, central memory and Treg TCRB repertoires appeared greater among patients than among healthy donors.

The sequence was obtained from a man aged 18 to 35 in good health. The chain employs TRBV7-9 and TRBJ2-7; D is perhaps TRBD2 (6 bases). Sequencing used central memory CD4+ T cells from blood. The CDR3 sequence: CASSLSLGTGSYEQYF. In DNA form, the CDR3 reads TGTGCCAGCAGCTTATCTCTCGGGACTGGTTCCTACGAGCAGTACTTC.